Included here is one T cell receptor beta chain sequence, with context. Authors' methods: Scientists estimated how many nucleated cells there were by amplifying reference gene primers. The data were produced by immunoSEQ multiplex PCR, yet TCRdb's version contains in-frame clones alone and is incomplete. That table gives V, J and clone size, and the DNA gave D and trimming. Seen here are about 9,000 clones, just over 85% observed once, and the top ten hold 6.5% to 9%. The CDR3 length is 15 residues. Germline CDR1 KGHDR, CDR2 SFDVKD. V dropped 0 bases and J dropped 5; count of bases not matched to a gene: 5. This entry comes from a study of blood T cell repertoires in COVID-19. Study details: Acute and convalescent COVID-19 samples came from the United States, Italy and Spain. The cDNA or gDNA used as material had been derived from T cells, B-cell-depleted T cells, or PBMCs.

The sequenced sample consisted of peripheral blood. The TCR sequence derives from a human donor in a cohort sampled during active COVID-19. The chain is built from TRBV24-1 and TRBJ2-5; 7 bases are shared with TRBD2. CDR3 region: CATSDLRGGWETQYF. The CDR3 coding sequence is TGTGCCACCAGTGATTTGCGGGGAGGGTGGGAGACCCAGTACTTC.